Listed below are T cell receptor beta chains from one sample, sequenced in a study of T cells after yellow fever vaccination. TCRdb re-derived calls from the 5' RACE reads in MiXCR, one entry per CDR3 protein. The profile shows hundreds of thousands of distinct CDR3 sequences, around 21% of them singletons. This specimen was PBMCs, taken 15 days after the yellow fever booster vaccination. These receptors were collected from a man aged 25 to 40 who received the YFV17D yellow fever vaccine. CDR3s include the opening cysteine and the closing phenylalanine or tryptophan. A D gene is named only where the DNA matches it firmly. Not every row has a clone size; where given, it reads once, few, many or a size class.

clone_size	d_call	cdr3_length	j_call	v_call	cdr3_aa	cdr3_nt
-	-	16	TRBJ2-3	TRBV7-2	CASSPVGGPSTDTQYF	TGTGCCAGCAGCCCCGTCGGGGGGCCTAGCACAGATACGCAGTATTTT
-	-	16	TRBJ2-1	TRBV11-3	CASSSGGKRGNNEQFF	TGTGCCAGCAGCTCAGGGGGCAAGCGGGGCAACAATGAGCAGTTCTTC
few	TRBD2	16	TRBJ2-1	TRBV24-1	CATSDPGLAGGFEQFF	TGTGCCACCAGTGACCCGGGACTAGCGGGAGGGTTTGAGCAGTTCTTC
-	-	11	TRBJ1-2	TRBV29-1	CSVADSDGYTF	TGCAGCGTCGCGGACAGTGATGGCTACACCTTC
-	-	11	TRBJ2-7	TRBV29-1	CSVAGGPQQYF	TGCAGCGTCGCTGGGGGGCCGCAGCAGTACTTC
-	TRBD1	13	TRBJ2-3	TRBV29-1	CSASQGATDTQYF	TGCAGCGCTAGTCAGGGGGCGACAGATACGCAGTATTTT
-	TRBD1	14	TRBJ2-7	TRBV10-3	CAISRTGGTYEQYF	TGTGCCATCAGTCGGACAGGGGGAACCTACGAGCAGTACTTC
few	-	12	TRBJ1-4	TRBV12-3/TRBV12-4	CASSRQREKLFF	TGTGCCAGCAGCCGCCAGAGGGAAAAACTGTTTTTT
-	TRBD2	15	TRBJ2-7	TRBV5-6	CASSWGLAGSYEQYF	TGTGCCAGCAGCTGGGGACTAGCGGGTTCCTACGAGCAGTACTTC
few	-	14	TRBJ1-1	TRBV6-1	CASSLQPLNTEAFF	TGTGCCAGCAGTCTCCAACCACTGAACACTGAAGCTTTCTTT
-	-	12	TRBJ2-7	TRBV7-9	CASSSMYYEQYF	TGTGCCAGCAGCTCAATGTACTACGAGCAGTACTTC
-	TRBD2	15	TRBJ2-7	TRBV27	CASSNLASGSYEQYF	TGTGCCAGCAGTAACTTGGCTAGCGGCTCCTACGAGCAGTACTTC
few	-	16	TRBJ2-7	TRBV28	CASSLMWGEASYEQYF	TGTGCCAGCAGTTTAATGTGGGGGGAGGCATCCTACGAGCAGTACTTC
-	TRBD1	16	TRBJ2-3	TRBV4-2	CASSRTGTGGSDTQYF	TGTGCCAGCAGCCGGACCGGGACAGGGGGCTCAGATACGCAGTATTTT
-	-	13	TRBJ2-3	TRBV6-1	CASREGNSDTQYF	TGTGCCAGCAGAGAGGGGAACTCAGATACGCAGTATTTT
-	TRBD1	15	TRBJ1-5	TRBV28	CASRWGQFSNQPQHF	TGTGCCAGCAGGTGGGGACAGTTTAGCAATCAGCCCCAGCATTTT
-	-	14	TRBJ2-5	TRBV20-1	CSARLPGHQETQYF	TGCAGTGCTAGACTACCGGGACACCAAGAGACCCAGTACTTC
-	-	15	TRBJ2-1	TRBV6-5	CASSYAGPNANEQFF	TGTGCCAGCAGTTACGCGGGCCCCAATGCCAATGAGCAGTTCTTC
few	-	15	TRBJ1-5	TRBV4-2	CASSQSYNSNQPQHF	TGTGCCAGCAGCCAATCTTACAATAGCAATCAGCCCCAGCATTTT
-	TRBD2	14	TRBJ2-1	TRBV7-2	CASLISGRANEQFF	TGTGCCAGCCTGATTAGCGGGAGAGCCAATGAGCAGTTCTTC
-	-	15	TRBJ2-3	TRBV5-1	CASSLTGRGTDTQYF	TGCGCCAGCAGCTTGACAGGGCGAGGCACAGATACGCAGTATTTT
-	-	13	TRBJ2-3	TRBV3-1	CASSPDYGDTQYF	TGTGCCAGCAGCCCCGACTATGGAGATACGCAGTATTTT